The 2 T cell receptor beta chains presented below share a single source sample, sequenced in a study of T-cell reconstitution after alpha-beta-depleted transplantation in children. As it was prepared, the TCRbeta library received unique molecular identifiers. TCRdb reprocessed the PCR reads with MiXCR, giving one entry per CDR3 protein. Seen here are almost 250,000 distinct CDR3 sequences, over 20% observed once, and the top ten hold approximately 2.5%. Sequences were derived from PBMCs, sampled before TCRalphabeta/CD19-depleted stem cell transplant. The receptors originated from a girl under 10 years old with Fanconi anemia, due to receive a stem cell transplant.

The V call is TRBV5-4, the J call TRBJ2-2, with TRBD1 identical over 9 bases. The ends lost 3 bases at V and 4 bases at J; junction bases unmatched: 4. CDR1 and CDR2 from the germline V gene are SGHNT and YYREEE (reference sequence). There are 15 residues in the CDR3. CDR3 nucleotide sequence: TGTGCCAGCAGCTGGGACAGGGTGGGCACCGGGGAGCTGTTTTTT. This encodes CASSWDRVGTGELFF.

This clonotype occurred many times. The V gene is TRBV20-1, the J gene TRBJ2-3, with D uncertain. The length of the CDR3 is 16 residues. V was trimmed by 0 bases and J by 2 bases, leaving 15 bases between them. Germline CDR1 reads DFQATT; CDR2 reads SNEGSKA (reference sequence). CDR3 protein: CSARDAVAVLTDTQYF. CDR3 bases: TGCAGTGCTAGAGATGCCGTAGCTGTCCTCACAGATACGCAGTATTTT.